These 32 T cell receptor beta chains share one sample of origin, sequenced in a study of persistence of HIV-infected CD4 T cells. This was the immunoSEQ version 4 assay in survey mode. Here immunoSEQ multiplex PCR was the method, and the copy in TCRdb shows in-frame clones only, minus some. Here the sample spans about 43,000 clones, around 78% being singletons. The stimulus was an HIV-1 Gag 15-mer peptide pool, 0.8 to 1 ug/peptide/mL. Memory cells lacking CD40L and CD69 with high CD45RO were sorted. Antigen specificity for these receptors is unknown. Sequencing was performed on CD4+ T cells sorted from PBMCs after approximately 19-hour stimulation, taken from a patient who received antiretroviral therapy. The receptors shown here come from an adult man with HIV who was CMV-seropositive.

This sequence joins TRBV3-1 (or the pseudogene TRBV3-2) and TRBJ2-1; the D is unclear. This CDR3 spans 12 amino acids. Looked up from germline, CDR1 is LGHDT and CDR2 is YNNKEL (reference sequence). The V end was cut by 2 bases, the J end by 4 bases, with 3 bases between. CDR3 sequence (DNA): TGTGCCAGCAGCCAAACGTACAATGAGCAGTTCTTC. Protein: CASSQTYNEQFF.

The sample holds a few counts of this clone. V gene TRBV5-4 combines with J gene TRBJ1-4, with TRBD1 matching 7 bases. This CDR3 has 17 residues. Germline CDR1 is SGHNT and CDR2 is YYREEE (reference sequence). The V and J ends lost 1 base and 0 bases, in that order; junction bases with no gene match: 6. CDR3 sequence (DNA): TGTGCCAGCAGCTTGTTCGACGGGACAGCAACTAATGAAAAACTGTTTTTT. Its translation is CASSLFDGTATNEKLFF.

The V and J genes are TRBV5-6 and TRBJ1-5, with D unclear. The CDR3 sequence is 15 residues long. Germline CDR1 SGHDT, CDR2 YYEEEE. Deletions cut 0 bases from V and 4 bases from J, with 11 bases between. Here the CDR3 DNA reads TGTGCCAGCAGCTTGGGACGGGTTCCTAATCAGCCCCAGCATTTT. Protein: CASSLGRVPNQPQHF.

This sequence joins TRBV6-1 and TRBJ1-6; TRBD1 aligns across 10 bases. The CDR3 has 17 amino acids. Unmatched junction bases numbered 3, after V lost 4 bases and J lost 0 bases. In germline, CDR1 is MNHNS, CDR2 SASEGT. CDR3 sequence: CASSAGQGSSYNSPLHF. CDR3 nucleotides: TGTGCCAGCAGTGCGGGACAGGGGAGCTCCTATAATTCACCCCTCCACTTT.

The genes are TRBV18 and TRBJ1-5, with 8 nucleotides matching TRBD1. Germline V gene data show CDR1 as KGHSH and CDR2 as LQKENI. The CDR3 is 15 amino acids. J lost 9 bases, V lost 1 base, and 8 bases had no gene match. The CDR3 is CASSPLGQVGGPQHF. The CDR3 DNA sequence: TGTGCCAGCTCACCACTGGGACAGGTCGGGGGGCCCCAGCATTTT. Complete variable domain (other parts from reference TRBV18 and TRBJ1-5): NAGVMQNPRHLVRRRGQEARLRCSPMKGHSHVYWYRQLPEEGLKFMVYLQKENIIDESGMPKERFSAEFPKEGPSILRIQQVVRGDSAAYFCASSPLGQVGGPQHFGDGTRLSIL.

The chain combines TRBV24-1 with TRBJ2-5; D tentatively reads TRBD1 or TRBD2 (5 bases each). This CDR3 contains 15 residues. V gave up 4 bases and J gave up 5 bases, with 16 bases separating them. In germline, CDR1 is KGHDR, CDR2 SFDVKD. CDR3 amino acids: CATSDSGTSSETQYF. The CDR3 nucleotides read TGTGCCACCAGTGACTCCGGGACCTCGTCGGAGACCCAGTACTTC.

The chain recombines TRBV5-1 with TRBJ1-1, with D perhaps matching TRBD1 (5 bases). The CDR3 contains 13 residues. Trimming removed 2 bases from V and 2 bases from J, with 7 bases in between. Germline-derived CDR1 and CDR2 are SGHRS and YFSETQ. CDR3 residues: CASSFGANTEAFF. Here the CDR3 DNA reads TGCGCCAGCAGCTTCGGGGCAAACACTGAAGCTTTCTTT.

This rearrangement joins TRBV15 to TRBJ1-4; no clear D gene. The CDR3 loop spans 12 amino acids. In germline, CDR1 is LNHNV, CDR2 YYDKDF (reference sequence). V was shortened by 4 bases and J by 8 bases, with 8 bases between the two germline ends. The CDR3 region is CATSNVGEKLFF. CDR3 DNA sequence: TGTGCCACCAGCAATGTTGGAGAAAAACTGTTTTTT.

The chain joins TRBV5-1 to TRBJ1-1; possibly TRBD1 for D (5 bases). Germline V gives CDR1 SGHRS, CDR2 YFSETQ. The CDR3 loop spans 14 amino acids. Trimming took 0 bases from V and 1 from J, leaving 7 bases between them. Here the CDR3 reads CASSLEGQNTEAFF. The CDR3 DNA reads as TGCGCCAGCAGCTTGGAGGGGCAGAACACTGAAGCTTTCTTT. The full variable domain, in which reference TRBV5-1 and TRBJ1-1 provide the parts outside the CDR3, is KAGVTQTPRYLIKTRGQQVTLSCSPISGHRSVSWYQQTPGQGLQFLFEYFSETQRNKGNFPGRFSGRQFSNSRSEMNVSTLELGDSALYLCASSLEGQNTEAFFGQGTRLTVV.

J is TRBJ2-2 and V is TRBV6-5, with D perhaps matching TRBD1 (6 bases). CDR1 and CDR2 from the germline V gene are MNHEY and SVGAGI. V was clipped by 6 bases and J by 3 bases, with 14 bases between them. The CDR3 spans 15 residues. CDR3 sequence reads: CASRSGQVYTGELFF. CDR3 sequence (DNA): TGTGCCAGCAGATCGGGACAAGTTTACACCGGGGAGCTGTTTTTT.

This clone was counted a few times. J is TRBJ2-3 and V is TRBV5-4; tentatively, D is TRBD2 (5 bases). This CDR3 comprises 16 residues. Per germline, CDR1 SGHNT and CDR2 YYREEE (reference sequence). V gave up 6 bases and J gave up 0 bases, with 17 bases separating them. The CDR3 spells CASTPGGWYSTDTQYF. CDR3 sequence (DNA): TGTGCCAGCACCCCCGGCGGGTGGTACAGCACAGATACGCAGTATTTT.

The CDR3 bases are TGTGCCAGTCCACAGGGGCCTCAGCCCCAGCATTTT. Translated: CASPQGPQPQHF. V is TRBV21-1 and J is TRBJ1-5; TRBD1 is the table's D call and was not checked against the DNA. TRBV21-1 is flagged as a pseudogene. This CDR3 contains 12 residues.

The chain carries TRBV7-3 and TRBJ1-1; TRBD1 is a possible D gene (6 bases). The germline V gene encodes CDR1 SGHTA and CDR2 FQGTGA. There are 13 residues in the CDR3. With 5 bases removed from V and 8 bases from J, the gap between germline ends came to 15 bases. CDR3 loop: CASSTRGGTEAFF. CDR3 sequence (DNA): TGTGCCAGCAGCACACGGGGGGGCACGGAAGCTTTCTTT.

J is TRBJ2-5 and V is TRBV18; TRBD2 agrees at 8 bases. This CDR3 region has 16 residues. Trimming removed 4 bases from V and 2 bases from J; junction bases left unmatched: 9. Germline CDR1 is KGHSH and CDR2 is LQKENI. The CDR3 DNA sequence: TGTGCCAGCTCACGCCTGGGACTAGGGGATCAAGAGACCCAGTACTTC. Its protein is CASSRLGLGDQETQYF.

The rearrangement joins TRBV7-9 to TRBJ1-1, with D unclear. V was cut by 4 bases and J by 1 base, with 7 bases left in between. Germline V CDR1 and CDR2: SEHNR, FQNEAQ (reference sequence). This CDR3 has 13 residues. The CDR3 here is CASSYDKNTEAFF. The CDR3 nucleotides read TGTGCCAGCAGCTACGACAAGAACACTGAAGCTTTCTTT.

The chain carries TRBV5-1 and TRBJ2-5; D gene ambiguous. V was cut by 2 bases and J by 1 base, with 6 bases left in between. Germline assignment: CDR1 SGHRS and CDR2 YFSETQ. This CDR3 region has 13 residues. The CDR3 reads CASSLRIQETQYF. The DNA for the CDR3 is TGCGCCAGCAGCTTAAGGATCCAAGAGACCCAGTACTTC.

The chain recombines TRBV7-2 with TRBJ2-5; TRBD2 might be the D (5 bases). V gave up 2 bases and J gave up 5 bases, with 18 bases separating them. Germline V gene sequence: CDR1 SGHTA, CDR2 FQGNSA. The CDR3 covers 16 residues. CDR3 loop: CASSLNLKGARETQYF. The DNA of the CDR3 is TGTGCCAGCAGCTTAAACTTAAAGGGAGCTAGGGAGACCCAGTACTTC. Full variable domain (outside the CDR3, taken from reference TRBV7-2 and TRBJ2-5): GAGVSQSPSNKVTEKGKDVELRCDPISGHTALYWYRQSLGQGLEFLIYFQGNSAPDKSGLPSDRFSAERTGGSVSTLTIQRTQQEDSAVYLCASSLNLKGARETQYFGPGTRLLVL.

A few counts support this clone. The V gene is TRBV7-9, the J gene TRBJ2-3, with D perhaps TRBD1 or TRBD2 (5 bases each). CDR1 is SEHNR, CDR2 FQNEAQ, per germline (reference sequence). The V end lost 4 bases, the J end lost 4 bases, and 24 bases lay between the germline ends. This CDR3 has 18 residues. This chain's CDR3 is CASSYTTGPLLDPDTQYF. In nucleotides, the CDR3 is TGTGCCAGCAGCTATACTACGGGGCCCCTCCTTGACCCAGATACGCAGTATTTT.

This sequence joins TRBV9 and TRBJ2-3, with D uncertain. Trimming stripped 3 bases from V and 1 base from J, with 15 bases between. Germline lookup yields CDR1 SGDLS and CDR2 YYNGEE. The CDR3 covers 16 residues. The CDR3 sequence is CASSEAFSSRTDTQYF. CDR3 DNA: TGTGCCAGCAGCGAGGCCTTTTCCTCCCGCACAGATACGCAGTATTTT.

The genes are TRBV5-4 and TRBJ2-2; the match to TRBD2 covers 8 bases. CDR1 is SGHNT and CDR2 is YYREEE in the germline V gene (reference sequence). The CDR3 runs 16 residues. J lost 3 bases, V lost 4 bases, and 8 bases had no gene match. CDR3 sequence reads: CASSPGGGRDTGELFF. Here the CDR3 DNA reads TGTGCCAGCAGCCCCGGGGGGGGCCGAGACACCGGGGAGCTGTTTTTT.

This clone came up a few times. The V and J genes are TRBV6-2 or TRBV6-3 and TRBJ1-1; possibly TRBD1 for D (6 bases). The CDR3 contains 15 residues. V lost 2 bases to trimming and J lost 10 bases, with 20 bases between them. Looked up from germline, CDR1 is MNHEY and CDR2 is SVGEGT. CDR3 nucleotide sequence: TGTGCCAGCAGTTACACGGACAGCCTAACACTAGCAGCTTTCTTT. Protein: CASSYTDSLTLAAFF.

J is TRBJ1-1 and V is TRBV19, with a weak D call TRBD1 (5 bases). The V end was cut by 6 bases, the J end by 5 bases, with 16 bases between. Germline V CDR1 and CDR2: LNHDA, SQIVND (reference sequence). The length of the CDR3 is 14 residues. The CDR3 here is CASRIPSRQTEAFF. The CDR3 DNA reads as TGTGCCAGTAGGATCCCATCCAGACAGACTGAAGCTTTCTTT. The full variable domain, completed using reference TRBV19 and TRBJ1-1, is DGGITQSPKYLFRKEGQNVTLSCEQNLNHDAMYWYRQDPGQGLRLIYYSQIVNDFQKGDIAEGYSVSREKKESFPLTVTSAQKNPTAFYLCASRIPSRQTEAFFGQGTRLTVV.

CDR3 residues: CASSVVRQRNTEAFF. DNA of the CDR3: TGTGCCAGCAGCGTAGTCAGACAGAGGAACACTGAAGCTTTCTTT. The genes are TRBV9 and TRBJ1-1, with D maybe TRBD1 (5 bases). This CDR3 spans 15 amino acids. Germline assignment: CDR1 SGDLS and CDR2 YYNGEE. V shed 0 bases and J shed 1 base, with 10 bases lying between them. Filled out from reference TRBV9 and TRBJ1-1, the complete variable domain reads DSGVTQTPKHLITATGQRVTLRCSPRSGDLSVYWYQQSLDQGLQFLIQYYNGEERAKGNILERFSAQQFPDLHSELNLSSLELGDSALYFCASSVVRQRNTEAFFGQGTRLTVV.

This clone was observed a handful of times. The rearrangement uses TRBV4-1 and TRBJ2-3; a weak D match, TRBD2 (5 bases). V was clipped by 4 bases and J by 6 bases, with 11 bases between them. Germline V gene lookup returns CDR1 MGHRA and CDR2 YSYEKL. The CDR3 runs to 13 residues. The CDR3 DNA reads as TGCGCCAGCAGCCTTTCTCCGGGGGATACGCAGTATTTT. Its protein product is CASSLSPGDTQYF.

This chain joins TRBV6-5 and TRBJ1-5, with TRBD1 matching over 10 bases. V lost 5 bases, J lost 6 bases, and 7 bases stayed unmatched. The CDR3 has 15 residues. Germline V gene sequence: CDR1 MNHEY, CDR2 SVGAGI. The DNA for the CDR3 is TGTGCCAGCAGTCCGGGACAGGGGTTCGCTCAGCCCCAGCATTTT. Translated, it gives CASSPGQGFAQPQHF.

The chain uses TRBV18 and TRBJ2-2; no clear D gene. This CDR3 region has 15 residues. Trimming stripped 3 bases from V and 4 bases from J, with 12 bases between. The germline V gene has CDR1 KGHSH and CDR2 LQKENI. CDR3 DNA: TGTGCCAGCTCACCCGTTGTGTGGGCCACCGGGGAGCTGTTTTTT. It encodes CASSPVVWATGELFF.

To note about this clone: This sample also contains other DNA sequences that code for the same CDR3. V gene TRBV15 combines with J gene TRBJ2-7; D tentatively reads TRBD1 or TRBD2 (6 bases each). V was pared by 3 bases and J by 1 base, with 10 bases between. The CDR3 is 14 amino acids. Looked up from germline, CDR1 is LNHNV and CDR2 is YYDKDF (reference sequence). The CDR3 DNA follows: TGTGCCACCAGCAGGGGAGGACAGTCCTACGAGCAGTACTTC. Its protein product is CATSRGGQSYEQYF.

The chain joins TRBV10-3 to TRBJ1-5; D uncertain. With 2 bases removed from V and 0 bases from J, the gap between germline ends came to 8 bases. CDR1 and CDR2 (germline): ENHRY, SYGVKD. The CDR3 has 15 amino acids. The DNA of the CDR3 is TGTGCCATCAGTGAGGGCAGCCATAGCAATCAGCCCCAGCATTTT. Amino acids: CAISEGSHSNQPQHF.

This chain links TRBV27 with TRBJ1-2, with D hard to call. The CDR3 has 13 residues. V was clipped by 4 bases and J by 5 bases, with 11 bases between them. The V gene's germline CDR1 is MNHEY and CDR2 SMNVEV (reference sequence). The CDR3 coding sequence is TGTGCCAGCAGTTCCTCATATGAATATGGCTACACCTTC. Translating gives CASSSSYEYGYTF.

The rearrangement uses TRBV27 and TRBJ2-7; 9 bases line up with TRBD2. Germline assignment: CDR1 MNHEY and CDR2 SMNVEV (reference sequence). This CDR3 comprises 13 residues. V shed 6 bases and J 2 bases; nucleotides not matched to a gene: 2. CDR3 nucleotide sequence: TGTGCCAGCAGGGCTAGCGGGACCTACGAGCAGTACTTC. It codes for CASRASGTYEQYF.

The chain has TRBV19 and TRBJ2-6; D not certain. Trimming removed 1 base at V and 2 bases at J, with 9 bases between. Germline lookup yields CDR1 LNHDA and CDR2 SQIVND (reference sequence). The CDR3 loop spans 16 amino acids. In DNA form, the CDR3 reads TGTGCCAGTAGTATAGGACCGACGGCTGGGGCCAACGTCCTGACTTTC. It encodes CASSIGPTAGANVLTF.

The chain has TRBV30 and TRBJ1-6; D may be TRBD1 (5 bases). The CDR3 contains 14 residues. Trimming took off 0 bases at V and 6 bases at J, with 9 bases between the two ends. Germline V CDR1 and CDR2: GTSNPN, SVGIG (reference sequence). The CDR3: CAWSVGRPNSPLHF. CDR3 in DNA: TGTGCCTGGAGTGTGGGACGGCCTAATTCACCCCTCCACTTT.